The rows below give T cell receptor beta chains drawn from one sample of a study of blood T cell repertoires in COVID-19. Clones were sequenced by immunoSEQ multiplex PCR, and TCRdb holds only the in-frame ones, with some missing. The data show fewer than 400,000 clones, around nine tenths seen once. The material sequenced was PBMCs or T cells enriched from blood (not recorded which). Source of these receptors: a woman aged 45-65 years who had recovered from COVID-19. Each CDR3 is given with its conserved first and last residue. D genes are given only for firm matches. Part of the rows lack a size; the others show once, few, many or a class for expanded clones.

j_gene | d_gene | abundance | v_gene | CDR3aa | CDR3nt
TRBJ1-1 | TRBD1 | . | TRBV14 | CASSWTGDRTNTEAFF | TGTGCCAGCAGCTGGACAGGGGACAGGACGAACACTGAAGCTTTCTTT
TRBJ2-1 | . | . | TRBV24-1 | CATSDLRGGPFF | TGTGCCACCAGTGATTTGAGGGGCGGACCGTTCTTC
TRBJ2-7 | . | . | TRBV7-9 | CASSLAEPGALYEQYF | TGTGCCAGCAGCTTAGCCGAACCCGGAGCCCTATACGAGCAGTACTTC
TRBJ1-1 | . | . | TRBV5-1 | CASSLVGSGYTEAFF | TGCGCCAGCAGCTTGGTCGGTAGCGGATACACTGAAGCTTTCTTT
TRBJ2-2 | TRBD2 | . | TRBV4-2 | CASSQDYGGGAGELFF | TGTGCCAGCAGCCAAGATTATGGCGGGGGGGCCGGGGAGCTGTTTTTT
TRBJ2-1 | TRBD2 | . | TRBV30 | CAWTRGVAGAYNEQFF | TGTGCCTGGACTCGGGGGGTAGCGGGGGCCTACAATGAGCAGTTCTTC
TRBJ2-3 | TRBD2 | . | TRBV7-9 | CASSSSGGVTDTQYF | TGTGCCAGCAGCTCCTCGGGAGGCGTCACAGATACGCAGTATTTT
TRBJ1-1 | . | once | TRBV9 | CASSLQWGEGTEAFF | TGTGCCAGCAGCCTCCAATGGGGGGAAGGGACTGAAGCTTTCTTT
TRBJ2-1 | . | . | TRBV21-1 | CARTYRTSGGENEQFF | TGTGCCAGGACCTACCGTACTAGCGGGGGGGAGAATGAGCAGTTCTTC
TRBJ2-4 | . | . | TRBV2 | CASSGQFLAKNIQYF | TGTGCCAGCAGTGGACAGTTCCTAGCCAAAAACATTCAGTACTTC
TRBJ1-5 | . | once | TRBV7-2 | CASSGGDRQPQHF | TGTGCCAGCAGCGGGGGGGATAGACAGCCCCAGCATTTT
TRBJ1-2 | . | . | TRBV5-6 | CASSLASGLEGGYTF | TGTGCCAGCAGCTTGGCATCAGGACTCGAAGGAGGCTACACCTTC
TRBJ1-1 | . | . | TRBV9 | CASRRGDSKNTEAFF | TGTGCCAGCAGAAGAGGAGACAGCAAGAACACTGAAGCTTTCTTT
TRBJ2-1 | . | . | TRBV30 | CAWSVIQGVYNGQFF | TGTGCCTGGAGTGTAATACAGGGAGTATACAATGGGCAGTTCTTC
TRBJ1-6 | . | . | TRBV11-2 | CASSDNRAAYNSPLHF | TGTGCCAGCAGCGATAACAGGGCTGCCTATAATTCACCCCTCCACTTT
TRBJ2-2 | . | . | TRBV5-1 | CASGGHRTGELFF | TGCGCCAGCGGGGGACATCGGACCGGGGAGCTGTTTTTT
TRBJ1-3 | . | . | TRBV20-1 | CSAVQGNTIYF | TGCAGTGCTGTACAGGGAAACACCATATATTTT
TRBJ2-3 | TRBD2 | . | TRBV10-3 | CAISVSGGSTDTQYF | TGTGCCATCAGTGTTAGCGGGGGTAGCACAGATACGCAGTATTTT
TRBJ2-7 | TRBD2 | once | TRBV9 | CASSVASGGPAGEQYF | TGTGCCAGCAGCGTAGCCAGCGGGGGGCCAGCTGGCGAGCAGTACTTC
TRBJ2-1 | TRBD2 | once | TRBV5-6 | CASSLAWGGLSYNEQFF | TGTGCCAGCAGCTTGGCCTGGGGGGGACTCTCCTACAATGAGCAGTTCTTC
TRBJ1-4 | TRBD1 | . | TRBV15 | CATSRDPGTGSNEKLFF | TGTGCCACCAGCAGAGACCCCGGGACAGGGAGTAATGAAAAACTGTTTTTT
TRBJ2-3 | TRBD1 | . | TRBV9 | CASSAPPGTGLPYF | TGTGCCAGCAGCGCACCTCCCGGGACAGGTCTTCCTTATTTT
TRBJ2-2 | . | . | TRBV28 | CASNAGTFSSGELFF | TGTGCCAGCAACGCCGGGACTTTCAGCTCCGGGGAGCTGTTTTTT
TRBJ1-2 | TRBD1 | . | TRBV2 | CASRQGVGYTF | TGTGCCAGCAGGCAGGGGGTTGGCTACACCTTC
TRBJ1-2 | TRBD1 | . | TRBV5-1 | CASSYDRADYGYTF | TGCGCCAGCAGCTACGACAGGGCGGACTATGGCTACACCTTC
TRBJ2-3 | TRBD2 | . | TRBV24-1 | CATGYGVAGESTDTQYF | TGTGCCACCGGATACGGGGTTGCGGGGGAGAGCACAGATACGCAGTATTTT
TRBJ2-1 | TRBD2 | . | TRBV4-1 | CASSQEWVLAGVSSYNEQFF | TGCGCCAGCAGCCAAGAGTGGGTGTTAGCGGGGGTAAGCTCCTACAATGAGCAGTTCTTC
TRBJ1-2 | . | . | TRBV20-1 | CSASWPSGYTF | TGCAGTGCTAGTTGGCCTAGTGGCTACACCTTC
TRBJ1-3 | TRBD1 | . | TRBV5-1 | CASSEQGSSGNTIYF | TGCGCCAGCAGCGAACAGGGGTCTTCTGGAAACACCATATATTTT
TRBJ1-1 | . | . | TRBV3-1/TRBV3-2 | CASSRARGDTEAFF | TGTGCCAGCAGCCGAGCCCGGGGAGACACTGAAGCTTTCTTT
TRBJ1-5 | TRBD1 | few | TRBV30 | CAWSVMGTGYQPQHF | TGTGCCTGGAGTGTAATGGGGACAGGCTATCAGCCCCAGCATTTT
TRBJ2-7 | TRBD1 | . | TRBV4-3 | CASSQWGQGANEQYF | TGCGCCAGCAGCCAATGGGGACAGGGAGCCAACGAGCAGTACTTC
TRBJ2-3 | TRBD2 | . | TRBV2 | CASRPTSGGTTDTQYF | TGTGCCAGCAGACCAACTAGCGGGGGGACCACAGATACGCAGTATTTT
TRBJ1-2 | TRBD1 | . | TRBV19 | CASGQGWVSGYTF | TGTGCCAGCGGACAGGGTTGGGTCTCTGGCTACACCTTC
TRBJ2-4 | TRBD1 | . | TRBV7-2 | CASSLGTGGVITKNIQYF | TGTGCCAGCAGCTTAGGGACAGGGGGAGTTATAACCAAAAACATTCAGTACTTC
TRBJ1-2 | . | . | TRBV6-2/TRBV6-3 | CASSYETPYGYTF | TGTGCCAGCAGTTACGAGACACCTTATGGCTACACCTTC
TRBJ1-5 | . | . | TRBV13 | CASSWGGNQPQHF | TGTGCCAGCAGCTGGGGCGGCAATCAGCCCCAGCATTTT
TRBJ1-5 | . | . | TRBV4-1 | CASSQDRDVQPQHF | TGCGCCAGCAGCCAAGATCGAGATGTGCAGCCCCAGCATTTT
TRBJ2-7 | . | . | TRBV3-1/TRBV3-2 | CASSQGMSSYEQYF | TGTGCCAGCAGCCAAGGCATGAGCTCCTACGAGCAGTACTTC
TRBJ1-5 | TRBD1 | once | TRBV7-2 | CASSLDRANQPQHF | TGTGCCAGCAGCCTAGACAGGGCTAATCAGCCCCAGCATTTT
TRBJ1-4 | TRBD1 | . | TRBV3-1/TRBV3-2 | CASSQTGGSEKLFF | TGTGCCAGCAGCCAAACAGGGGGTAGCGAAAAACTGTTTTTT
TRBJ1-1 | . | . | TRBV4-2 | CASSETQGEAFF | TGTGCCAGCAGCGAAACTCAGGGTGAAGCTTTCTTT
TRBJ2-7 | . | . | TRBV10-2 | CASSHTHEQYF | TGCGCCAGCAGCCACACCCACGAGCAGTACTTC